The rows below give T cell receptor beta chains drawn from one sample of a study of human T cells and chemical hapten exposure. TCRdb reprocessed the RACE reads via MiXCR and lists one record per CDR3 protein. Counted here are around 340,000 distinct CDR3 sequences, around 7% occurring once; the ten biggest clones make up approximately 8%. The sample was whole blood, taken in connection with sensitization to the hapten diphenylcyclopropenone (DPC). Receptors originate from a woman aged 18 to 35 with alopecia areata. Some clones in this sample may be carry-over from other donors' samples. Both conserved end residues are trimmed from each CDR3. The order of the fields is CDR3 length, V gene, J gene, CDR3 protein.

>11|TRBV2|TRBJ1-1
ASRGPMNTEAF
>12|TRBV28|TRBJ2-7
ASSPSGTVTEQY
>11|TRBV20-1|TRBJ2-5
SARGRGQETQY
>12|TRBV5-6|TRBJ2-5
ASSLGTSEVTQY
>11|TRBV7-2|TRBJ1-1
ASSFLLEGEAF
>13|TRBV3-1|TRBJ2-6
ASSPPDTGANVLT
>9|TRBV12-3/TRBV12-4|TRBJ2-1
ASTPGHEQF
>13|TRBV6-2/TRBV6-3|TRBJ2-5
ASSYPKQNQETQY
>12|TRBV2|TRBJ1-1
ASRERGGNTEAF
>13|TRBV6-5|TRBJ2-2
ASSPIAGTTGELF
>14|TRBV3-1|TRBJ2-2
ASSPISGGAPGELF
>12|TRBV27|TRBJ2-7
ASSLSPGDYEQY
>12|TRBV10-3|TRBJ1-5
AISESGQNQPQH
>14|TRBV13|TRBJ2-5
ASSSNRDSSQETQY
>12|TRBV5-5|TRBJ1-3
ASSLSHSGNTIY
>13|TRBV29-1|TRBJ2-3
SEKPGLSLTDTQY
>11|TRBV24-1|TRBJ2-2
AIEEPGTGELF
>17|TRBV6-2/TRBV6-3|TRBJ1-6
ASSYSSGQGAFYNSPLH
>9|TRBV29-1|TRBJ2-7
SALQGDEQY
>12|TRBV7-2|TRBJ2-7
ASSLLQGLPEQY
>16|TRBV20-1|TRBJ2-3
SARSSPWSPSSTDTQY
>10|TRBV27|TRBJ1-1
ASRPRQVEAF
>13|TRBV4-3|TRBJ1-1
ASSQDWTGKTEAF
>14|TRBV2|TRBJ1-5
ASSDIGRGGNQPQH
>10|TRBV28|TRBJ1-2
ASTIGGSGYT
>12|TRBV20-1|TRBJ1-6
SAREPGGRSPLH
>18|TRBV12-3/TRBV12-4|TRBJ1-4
ASSLALLIGDSIQPRKLF
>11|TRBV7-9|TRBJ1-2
ASSPERAYGYT
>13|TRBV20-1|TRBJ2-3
SANRLAGATDTQY
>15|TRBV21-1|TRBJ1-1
ASSVARGNPQNTEAF
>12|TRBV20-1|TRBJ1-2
SAKLAGGYYGYT
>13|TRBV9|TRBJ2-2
ASSVRSTNTGELF
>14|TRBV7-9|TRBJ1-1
ASSLRDREGNTEAF
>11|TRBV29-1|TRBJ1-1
SVSTRGNTEAF
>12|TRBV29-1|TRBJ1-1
SVEESRGITEAF
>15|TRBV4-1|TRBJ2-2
ASSPNTGTRNTGELF